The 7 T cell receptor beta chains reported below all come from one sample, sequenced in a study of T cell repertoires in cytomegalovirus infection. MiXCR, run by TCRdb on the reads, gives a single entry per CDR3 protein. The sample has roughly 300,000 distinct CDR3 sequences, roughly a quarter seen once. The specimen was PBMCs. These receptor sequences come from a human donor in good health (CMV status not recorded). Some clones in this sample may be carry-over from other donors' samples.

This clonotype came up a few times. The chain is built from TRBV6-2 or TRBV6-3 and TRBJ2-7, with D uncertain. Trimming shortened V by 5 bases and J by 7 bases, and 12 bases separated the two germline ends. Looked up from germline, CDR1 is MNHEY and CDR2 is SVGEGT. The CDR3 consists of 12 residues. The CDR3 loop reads CASSHRATEQYF. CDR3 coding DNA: TGTGCCAGCAGTCACCGGGCCACGGAGCAGTACTTC.

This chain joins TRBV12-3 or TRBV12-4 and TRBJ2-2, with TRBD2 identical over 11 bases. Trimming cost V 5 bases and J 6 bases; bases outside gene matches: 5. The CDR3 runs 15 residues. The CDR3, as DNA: TGTGCCAGCAGTCCTACTAGCGGGGGAGCCGGGGAGCTGTTTTTT. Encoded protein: CASSPTSGGAGELFF.

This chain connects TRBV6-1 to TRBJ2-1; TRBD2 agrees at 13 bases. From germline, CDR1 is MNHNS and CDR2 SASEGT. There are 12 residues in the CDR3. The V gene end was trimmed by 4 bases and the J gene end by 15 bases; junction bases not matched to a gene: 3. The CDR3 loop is CASSAGLAGSFF. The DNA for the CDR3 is TGTGCCAGCAGTGCGGGACTAGCGGGATCGTTCTTC.

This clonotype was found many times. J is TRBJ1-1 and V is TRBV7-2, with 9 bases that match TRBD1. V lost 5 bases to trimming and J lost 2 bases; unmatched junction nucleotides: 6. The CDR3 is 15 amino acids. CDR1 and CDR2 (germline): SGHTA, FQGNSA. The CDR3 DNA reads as TGTGCCAGCAGCCGAGACAGGGGGTCAAACACTGAAGCTTTCTTT. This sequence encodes CASSRDRGSNTEAFF.

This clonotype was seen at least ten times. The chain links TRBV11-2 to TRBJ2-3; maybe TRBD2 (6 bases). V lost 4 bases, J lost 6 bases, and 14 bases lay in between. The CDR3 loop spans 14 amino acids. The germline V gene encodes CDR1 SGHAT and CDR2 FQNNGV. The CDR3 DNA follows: TGTGCCAGCAGCTCCTCCCCCGGGGGTGATACGCAGTATTTT. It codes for CASSSSPGGDTQYF.

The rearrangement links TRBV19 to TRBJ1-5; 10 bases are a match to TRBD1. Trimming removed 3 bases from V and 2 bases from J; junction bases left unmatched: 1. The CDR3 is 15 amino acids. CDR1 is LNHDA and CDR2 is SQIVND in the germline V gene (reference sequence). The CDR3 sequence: CASSMGQGRNQPQHF. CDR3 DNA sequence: TGTGCCAGTAGTATGGGACAGGGGCGCAATCAGCCCCAGCATTTT.

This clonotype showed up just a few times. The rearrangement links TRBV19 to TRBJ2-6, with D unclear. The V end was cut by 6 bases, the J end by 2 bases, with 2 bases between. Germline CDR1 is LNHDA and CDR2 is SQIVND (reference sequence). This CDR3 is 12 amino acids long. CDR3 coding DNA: TGTGCCAGTAGCCCTGGGGCCAACGTCCTGACTTTC. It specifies CASSPGANVLTF.